The next 5 T cell receptor beta chains were all read from a single sample in a study of blood T cells in healthy people across ages. Then a second PCR, running roughly 7 to 11 cycles, was carried out with a sample-barcoded 5' primer and a J-beta primer mix. MiXCR, run by TCRdb on the 5' RACE reads, gives a single entry per CDR3 protein. This table holds 850,000 to 1,000,000 distinct CDR3 sequences, around 54% found once. The sequenced sample consisted of blood. The receptors were gathered from a woman between 55 and 75 years old in good health.

This clonotype was detected only a few times. The V and J genes are TRBV14 and TRBJ2-4; perhaps TRBD1 as D (5 bases). Per germline, CDR1 SGHDN and CDR2 FVKESK. V was pared by 7 bases and J by 8 bases, with 18 bases between. This CDR3 region has 14 residues. The CDR3: CASTARGRADIQYF. CDR3 sequence (DNA): TGTGCCAGCACCGCGCGTGGCAGGGCGGACATTCAGTACTTC.

The chain uses TRBV12-3 or TRBV12-4 and TRBJ2-1; TRBD2 might be the D (6 bases). The V gene lost 6 bases and the J gene lost 5 bases, with 20 bases spanning the gap. The CDR3 is 16 residues long. This chain's CDR3 is CASRPGGAESDNEQFF. The CDR3 DNA follows: TGTGCCAGCAGGCCCGGAGGGGCCGAATCAGACAATGAGCAGTTCTTC.

This clonotype was seen only a few times. The rearrangement joins TRBV29-1 to TRBJ2-1; possible D gene TRBD1, 5 bases. Trimming left V 7 bases short and J 4 bases short, with 11 bases between. Germline lookup yields CDR1 SQVTM and CDR2 ANQGSEA. This CDR3 is built from 12 residues. The chain's CDR3 is CSARQNYNEQFF. The CDR3 DNA reads TGCAGCGCTCGACAGAATTACAATGAGCAGTTCTTC.

The gene calls are TRBV27 and TRBJ1-2; D is undetermined. Trimming stripped 5 bases from V and 3 bases from J, with 19 bases between. The CDR3 totals 16 residues. Looked up from germline, CDR1 is MNHEY and CDR2 is SMNVEV (reference sequence). The chain's CDR3 is CASSRGPPVRDYGYTF. Written as DNA, the CDR3 is TGTGCCAGCAGTCGTGGACCCCCCGTAAGGGACTATGGCTACACCTTC.

This clonotype was counted a few times. V gene TRBV5-1 combines with J gene TRBJ2-5; unclear D gene. Germline values: CDR1 SGHRS, CDR2 YFSETQ. The CDR3 has 12 residues. Trimming removed 6 bases from V and 5 bases from J, with 11 bases in between. In DNA, the CDR3 is TGCGCCAGCAAGAAATCGTTGGAGACCCAGTACTTC. Translated, it gives CASKKSLETQYF.